This entry concerns a single T cell receptor beta chain. CDR3 size: 15 residues. V was clipped by 0 bases and J by 1 base, with 10 bases between them. The germline V gene encodes CDR1 SGHRS and CDR2 YFSETQ. The sample comes from a study of blood T cell repertoires in COVID-19. Method: immunoSEQ multiplex PCR; TCRdb's copy keeps in-frame clones and lacks some. The sample shows over 110,000 clones, approximately 88% of them seen only once. Sequenced: peripheral blood. The V gene is TRBV5-1, the J gene TRBJ1-1, with a weak D call TRBD1 (5 bases). The sequence was collected from a woman between 45 and 60 years old with acute or convalescent COVID-19. CDR3 nucleotide sequence: TGCGCCAGCAGCTTGGTCGGAACAGGGAACACTGAAGCTTTCTTT. Its protein product is CASSLVGTGNTEAFF.